This T cell receptor beta chain was retrieved from a study of blood T cell repertoires in COVID-19. Background on the study: Sample material is recorded as cDNA or gDNA derived from T cells, B-cell-depleted T cells, or PBMCs.

Assay: immunoSEQ multiplex PCR; the TCRdb copy retains only in-frame clones and omits some. The repertoire holds 200,000 or so clones, roughly nine tenths seen once, with approximately 1.8% in the top ten. This CDR3 region has 19 residues. Germline V gene lookup returns CDR1 SEHNR and CDR2 FQNEAQ (reference sequence). With 5 bases removed from V and 0 bases from J, the gap between germline ends came to 20 bases. The rearrangement joins TRBV7-9 to TRBJ2-6, with D maybe TRBD2 (6 bases). The source material was peripheral blood. The TCR was taken from a man aged 65-85 years with acute or convalescent COVID-19. In DNA form, the CDR3 reads TGTGCCAGCAGCCCATGGAGTATAGCGGAAAGCTCTGGGGCCAACGTCCTGACTTTC. Its protein is CASSPWSIAESSGANVLTF.